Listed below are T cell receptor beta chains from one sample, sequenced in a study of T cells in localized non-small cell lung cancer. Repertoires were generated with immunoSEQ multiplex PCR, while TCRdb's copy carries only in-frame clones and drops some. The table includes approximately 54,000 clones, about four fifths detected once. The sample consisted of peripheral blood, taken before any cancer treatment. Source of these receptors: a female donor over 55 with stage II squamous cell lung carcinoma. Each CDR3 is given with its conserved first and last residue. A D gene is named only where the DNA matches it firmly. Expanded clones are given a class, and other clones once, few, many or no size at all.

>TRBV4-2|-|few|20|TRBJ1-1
CASSQELRRGVQRENTEAFF
TGTGCCAGCAGCCAAGAACTTAGGCGGGGCGTCCAACGAGAGAACACTGAAGCTTTCTTT
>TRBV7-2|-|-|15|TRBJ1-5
CASSLYSVSNQPQHF
TGTGCCAGCAGCTTATATTCGGTTAGCAATCAGCCCCAGCATTTT
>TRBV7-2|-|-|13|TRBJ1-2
CASSPQGLDGYTF
TGTGCCAGCAGCCCGCAGGGTTTAGATGGCTACACCTTC
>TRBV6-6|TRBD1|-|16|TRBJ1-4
CASNQGTVRSNEKLFF
TGTGCCAGCAACCAAGGGACAGTTCGGTCTAATGAAAAACTGTTTTTT
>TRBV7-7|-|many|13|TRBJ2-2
CASSPPGPGELFF
TGTGCCAGCAGCCCTCCAGGACCCGGGGAGCTGTTTTTT
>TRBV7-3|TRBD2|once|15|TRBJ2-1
CASSYLAGAPNEQFF
TGTGCCAGCAGCTATCTAGCGGGGGCGCCCAATGAGCAGTTCTTC
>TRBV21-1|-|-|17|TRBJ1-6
CASSKIPRGSFCSPLHF
TGTGCCAGCAGCAAAATCCCCCGTGGGTCTTTCTGTTCACCCCTCCACTTT
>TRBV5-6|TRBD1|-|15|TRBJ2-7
CASSGAGTGGYEQYF
TGTGCCAGCAGCGGTGCCGGGACAGGAGGCTACGAGCAGTACTTC
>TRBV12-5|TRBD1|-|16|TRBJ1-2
CASGFSTGQGPYGYTF
TGTGCTAGTGGTTTCAGTACGGGACAGGGACCCTATGGCTACACCTTC
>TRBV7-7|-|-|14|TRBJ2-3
CASSLDPRTDTQYF
TGTGCTAGCAGCTTAGATCCCCGCACAGATACGCAGTATTTT
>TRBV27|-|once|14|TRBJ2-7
CASSLKAVSYEQYF
TGTGCCAGCAGTTTGAAGGCTGTCTCCTACGAGCAGTACTTC
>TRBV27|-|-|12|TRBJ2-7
CASSRHGYEQYF
TGTGCCAGCAGTCGGCATGGCTACGAGCAGTACTTC
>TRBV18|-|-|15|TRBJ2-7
CASSPRGGASYEQYF
TGTGCCAGCTCACCAAGGGGTGGGGCTTCCTACGAGCAGTACTTC
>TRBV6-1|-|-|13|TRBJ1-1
CASRSGGNTEAFF
TGTGCCAGCAGGAGTGGGGGGAACACTGAAGCTTTCTTT
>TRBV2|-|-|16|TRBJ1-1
CASAEARGGLNTEAFF
TGTGCCAGCGCGGAGGCGAGGGGCGGGCTGAACACTGAAGCTTTCTTT
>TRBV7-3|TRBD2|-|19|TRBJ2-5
CASSPRGRAGGNRGETQYF
TGTGCCAGCAGCCCCAGGGGAAGAGCGGGGGGCAATAGAGGGGAGACCCAGTACTTC
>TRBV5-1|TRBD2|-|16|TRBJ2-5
CASRGWSGGNQETQYF
TGCGCCAGCAGAGGATGGAGCGGGGGGAACCAAGAGACCCAGTACTTC
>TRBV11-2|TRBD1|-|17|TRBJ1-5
CASSRGQGSDSNQPQHF
TGTGCCAGCAGCCGAGGACAGGGGTCCGATAGCAATCAGCCCCAGCATTTT
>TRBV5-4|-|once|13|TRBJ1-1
CASSPVFGTEAFF
TGTGCCAGTTCCCCTGTTTTTGGGACTGAAGCTTTCTTT
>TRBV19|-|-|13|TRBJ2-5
CASSTRGQETQYF
TGTGCCAGTAGTACCAGGGGCCAAGAGACCCAGTACTTC
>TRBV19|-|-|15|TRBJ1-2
CASSTRGGGNYGYTF
TGTGCCAGTAGTACCCGTGGGGGGGGAAACTATGGCTACACCTTC
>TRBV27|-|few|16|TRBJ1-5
CASSLLAGGSNQPQHF
TGTGCCAGCAGTCTCCTGGCCGGAGGAAGCAATCAGCCCCAGCATTTT
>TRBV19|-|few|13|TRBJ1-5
CASSMSGTQPQHF
TGTGCCAGTAGTATGTCGGGGACCCAGCCCCAGCATTTT
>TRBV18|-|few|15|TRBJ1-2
CASSPPGPSLYGYTF
TGTGCCAGCTCACCACCGGGACCCAGTCTCTATGGCTACACCTTC